This T cell receptor beta chain was observed in a study of T cell responses to AZD1222 COVID-19 vaccine. The CDR3 extends over 23 amino acids. Study-level points and caveats: Within unmutated variant regions lay the reported targets of nearly half of spike-specific TCRs.

As regards this clone: Antigen specificity is unknown.

Measured with immunoSEQ multiplex PCR; TCRdb has only the in-frame clones, and not every one. The table has about 70,000 clones, about 85% seen once. This sequence originates from an adult in good health. The input for sequencing was peripheral blood, taken on day 0 of AZD1222 vaccination. The J gene is TRBJ1-3, the V gene TRBV21-1; the table's D call of TRBD1 was not tested on the DNA. TRBV21-1 is a pseudogene segment. The CDR3 sequence is CASIQTMKWVGTRNHQEGNTIYF. The CDR3 DNA reads TGTGCCAGCATTCAAACCATGAAATGGGTCGGGACAAGAAACCACCAAGAGGGAAACACCATATATTTT.